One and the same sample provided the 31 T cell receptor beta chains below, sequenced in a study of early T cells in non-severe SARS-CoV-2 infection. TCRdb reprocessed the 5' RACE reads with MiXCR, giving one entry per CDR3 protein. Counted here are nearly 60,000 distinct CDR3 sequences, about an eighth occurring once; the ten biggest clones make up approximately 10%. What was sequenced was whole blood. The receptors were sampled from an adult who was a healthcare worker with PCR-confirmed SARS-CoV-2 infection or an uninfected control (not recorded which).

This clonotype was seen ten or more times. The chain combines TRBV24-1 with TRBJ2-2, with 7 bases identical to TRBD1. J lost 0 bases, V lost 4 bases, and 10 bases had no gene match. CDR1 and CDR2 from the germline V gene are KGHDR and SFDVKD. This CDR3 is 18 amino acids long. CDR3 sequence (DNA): TGTGCCACCAGTGAGGGGACAGTTCTGTTCGCGAACACCGGGGAGCTGTTTTTT. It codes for CATSEGTVLFANTGELFF.

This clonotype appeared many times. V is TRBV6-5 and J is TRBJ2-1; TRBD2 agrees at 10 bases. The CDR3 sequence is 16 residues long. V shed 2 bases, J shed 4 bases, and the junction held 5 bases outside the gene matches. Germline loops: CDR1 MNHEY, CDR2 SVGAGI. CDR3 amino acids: CASSYLTSGPYNEQFF. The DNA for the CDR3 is TGTGCCAGCAGTTACCTGACTAGCGGGCCTTACAATGAGCAGTTCTTC.

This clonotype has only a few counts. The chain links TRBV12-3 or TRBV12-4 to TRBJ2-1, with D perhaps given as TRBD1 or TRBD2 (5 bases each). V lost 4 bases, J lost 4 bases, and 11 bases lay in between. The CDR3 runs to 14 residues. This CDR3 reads CASSSPGRYNEQFF. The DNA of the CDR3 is TGTGCCAGCAGTTCCCCGGGACGGTACAATGAGCAGTTCTTC.

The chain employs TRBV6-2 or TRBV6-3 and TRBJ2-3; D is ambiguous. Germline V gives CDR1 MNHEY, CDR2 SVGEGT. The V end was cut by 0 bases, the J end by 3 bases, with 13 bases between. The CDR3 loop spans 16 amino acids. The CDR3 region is CASSYSVESGTDTQYF. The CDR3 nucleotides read TGTGCCAGCAGTTACTCGGTGGAGAGTGGTACAGATACGCAGTATTTT.

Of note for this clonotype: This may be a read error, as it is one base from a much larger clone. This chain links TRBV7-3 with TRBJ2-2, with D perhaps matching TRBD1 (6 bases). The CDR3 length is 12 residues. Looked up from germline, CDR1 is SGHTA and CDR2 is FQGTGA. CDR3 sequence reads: CASSSGAGELIF. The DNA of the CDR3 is TGTGCCAGCAGCTCAGGGGCCGGGGAGCTGATTTTT.

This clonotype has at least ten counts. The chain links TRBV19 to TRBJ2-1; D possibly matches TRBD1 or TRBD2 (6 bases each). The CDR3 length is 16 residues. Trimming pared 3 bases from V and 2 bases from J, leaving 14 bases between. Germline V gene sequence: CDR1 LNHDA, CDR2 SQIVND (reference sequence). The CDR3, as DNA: TGTGCCAGTAGTATGGGGGGCGGGAAAGCCTACAATGAGCAGTTCTTC. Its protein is CASSMGGGKAYNEQFF.

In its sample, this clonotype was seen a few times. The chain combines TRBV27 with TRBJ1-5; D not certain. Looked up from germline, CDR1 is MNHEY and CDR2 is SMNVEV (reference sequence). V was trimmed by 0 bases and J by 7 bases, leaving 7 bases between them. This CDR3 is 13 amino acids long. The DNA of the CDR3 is TGTGCCAGCAGTTTATCGTGGGAACAGCCCCAGCATTTT. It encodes CASSLSWEQPQHF.

CDR3: CASSQPTDRSPLHF. CDR3 sequence (DNA): TGTGCCAGCAGTCAACCGACGGACCGCTCACCCCTCCACTTT. The chain uses TRBV11-2 and TRBJ1-6; D not certain. Trimming stripped 6 bases from V and 10 bases from J, with 16 bases between. There are 14 residues in the CDR3. Per germline, CDR1 SGHAT and CDR2 FQNNGV.

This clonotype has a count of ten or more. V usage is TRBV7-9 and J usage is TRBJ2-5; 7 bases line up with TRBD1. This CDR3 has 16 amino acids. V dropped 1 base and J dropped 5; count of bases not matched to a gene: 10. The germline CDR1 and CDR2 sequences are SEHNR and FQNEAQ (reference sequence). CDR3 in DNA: TGTGCCAGCAGCTTAGACAGGGGCCCAACATGGGAGACCCAGTACTTC. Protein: CASSLDRGPTWETQYF.

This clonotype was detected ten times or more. In nucleotides, the CDR3 is TGTGCCAGCAGCTTCCGGGGCAATGAGCAGTTCTTC. It encodes CASSFRGNEQFF. The gene calls are TRBV5-6 and TRBJ2-1, with D possibly TRBD2 on 5 matching bases. The CDR3 is 12 residues long. V shed 2 bases and J shed 6 bases, with 6 bases lying between them. Germline CDR1 reads SGHDT; CDR2 reads YYEEEE.

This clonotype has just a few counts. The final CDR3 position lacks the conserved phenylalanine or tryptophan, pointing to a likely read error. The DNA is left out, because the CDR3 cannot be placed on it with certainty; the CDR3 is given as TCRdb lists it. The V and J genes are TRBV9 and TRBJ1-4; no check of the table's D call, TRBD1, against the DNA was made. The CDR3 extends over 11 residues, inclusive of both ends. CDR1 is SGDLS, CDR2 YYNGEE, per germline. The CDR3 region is CASSVVQSGTL.

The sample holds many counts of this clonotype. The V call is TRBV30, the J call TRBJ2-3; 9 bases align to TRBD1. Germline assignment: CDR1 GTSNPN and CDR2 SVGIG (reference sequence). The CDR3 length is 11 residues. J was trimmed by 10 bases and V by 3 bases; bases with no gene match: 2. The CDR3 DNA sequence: TGTGCCTGGAGGACAGGGGGAGCGCAGTATTTT. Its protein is CAWRTGGAQYF.

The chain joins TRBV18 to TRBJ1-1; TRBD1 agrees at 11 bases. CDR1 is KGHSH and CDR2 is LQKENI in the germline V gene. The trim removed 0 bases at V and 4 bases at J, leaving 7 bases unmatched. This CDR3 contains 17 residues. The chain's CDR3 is CASSPPRTGGRSTEAFF. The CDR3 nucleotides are TGTGCCAGCTCACCACCAAGGACAGGGGGCCGAAGCACTGAAGCTTTCTTT.

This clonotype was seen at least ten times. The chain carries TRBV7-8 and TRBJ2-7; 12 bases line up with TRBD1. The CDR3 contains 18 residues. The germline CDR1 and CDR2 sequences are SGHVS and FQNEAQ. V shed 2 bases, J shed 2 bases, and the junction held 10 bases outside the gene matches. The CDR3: CASSLPLWDRGRTYEQYF. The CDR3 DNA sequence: TGTGCCAGCAGCTTACCTCTTTGGGACAGGGGGCGAACCTACGAGCAGTACTTC.

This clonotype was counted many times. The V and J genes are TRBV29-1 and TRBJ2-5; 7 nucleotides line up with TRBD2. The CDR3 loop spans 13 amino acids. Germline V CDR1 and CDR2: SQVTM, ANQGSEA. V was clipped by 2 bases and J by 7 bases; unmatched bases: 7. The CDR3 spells CSVETSGASTQYF. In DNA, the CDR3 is TGCAGCGTTGAAACCAGCGGGGCTTCGACCCAGTACTTC.

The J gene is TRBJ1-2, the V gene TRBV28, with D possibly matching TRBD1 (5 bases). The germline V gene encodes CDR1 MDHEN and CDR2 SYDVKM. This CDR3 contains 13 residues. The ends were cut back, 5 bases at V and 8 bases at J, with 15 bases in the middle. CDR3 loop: CASSRAAGWGYTF. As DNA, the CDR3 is TGTGCCAGCAGTCGCGCCGCAGGGTGGGGCTACACCTTC.

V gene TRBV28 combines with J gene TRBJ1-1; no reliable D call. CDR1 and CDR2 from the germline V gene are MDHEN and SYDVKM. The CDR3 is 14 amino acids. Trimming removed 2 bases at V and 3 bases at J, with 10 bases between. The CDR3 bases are TGTGCCAGCAGTTTAATCGCCCGATACACTGAAGCTTTCTTT. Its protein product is CASSLIARYTEAFF.

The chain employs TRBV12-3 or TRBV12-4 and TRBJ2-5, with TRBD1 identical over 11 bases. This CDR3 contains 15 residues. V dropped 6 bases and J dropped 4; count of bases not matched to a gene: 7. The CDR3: CASSTDRGRIETQYF. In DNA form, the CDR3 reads TGTGCCAGCAGCACGGACAGGGGGCGCATAGAGACCCAGTACTTC.

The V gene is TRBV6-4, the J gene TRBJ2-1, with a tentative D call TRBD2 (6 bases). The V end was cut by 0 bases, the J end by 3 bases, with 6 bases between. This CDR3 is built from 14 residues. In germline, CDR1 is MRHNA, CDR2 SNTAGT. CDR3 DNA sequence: TGTGCCAGCAGTGACTCGGGGGGCTACAATGAGCAGTTCTTC. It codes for CASSDSGGYNEQFF.

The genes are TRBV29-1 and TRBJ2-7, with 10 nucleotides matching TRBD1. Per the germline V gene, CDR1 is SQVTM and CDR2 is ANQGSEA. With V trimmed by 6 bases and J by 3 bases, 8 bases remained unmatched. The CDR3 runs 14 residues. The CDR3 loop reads CSVITGQGFYEQYF. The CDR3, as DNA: TGCAGCGTCATAACGGGACAGGGGTTCTACGAGCAGTACTTC.

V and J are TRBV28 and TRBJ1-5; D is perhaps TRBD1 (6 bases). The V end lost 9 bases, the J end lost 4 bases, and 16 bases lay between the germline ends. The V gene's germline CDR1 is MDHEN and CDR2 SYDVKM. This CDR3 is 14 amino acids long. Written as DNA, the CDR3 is TGTGCCAGTTTCGGCAGGGGTGGTAATCAGCCCCAGCATTTT. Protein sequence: CASFGRGGNQPQHF.

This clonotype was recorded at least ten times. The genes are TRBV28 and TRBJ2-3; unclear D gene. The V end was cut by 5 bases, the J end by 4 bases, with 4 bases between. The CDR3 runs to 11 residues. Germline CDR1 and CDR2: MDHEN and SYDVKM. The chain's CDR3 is CASSLSDTQYF. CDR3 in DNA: TGTGCCAGCAGTCTCTCAGATACGCAGTATTTT.

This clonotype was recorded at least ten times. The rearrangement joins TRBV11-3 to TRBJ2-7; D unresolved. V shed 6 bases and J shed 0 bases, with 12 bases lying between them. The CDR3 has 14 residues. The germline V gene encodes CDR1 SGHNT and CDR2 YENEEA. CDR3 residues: CASSAAVGSYEQYF. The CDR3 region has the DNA TGTGCCAGCAGTGCCGCGGTGGGCTCCTACGAGCAGTACTTC.

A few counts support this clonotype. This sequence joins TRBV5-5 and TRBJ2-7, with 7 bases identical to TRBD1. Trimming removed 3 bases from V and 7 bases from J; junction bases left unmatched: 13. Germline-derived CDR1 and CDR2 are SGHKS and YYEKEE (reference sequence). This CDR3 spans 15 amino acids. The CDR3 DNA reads TGTGCCAGCAGCTCCACAGGGGATAATCCGTTTGAGCAGTACTTC. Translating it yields CASSSTGDNPFEQYF.

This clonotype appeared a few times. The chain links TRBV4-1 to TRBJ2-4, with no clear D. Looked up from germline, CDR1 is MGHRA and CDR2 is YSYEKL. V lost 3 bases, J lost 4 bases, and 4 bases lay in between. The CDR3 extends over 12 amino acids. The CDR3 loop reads CASSHTKNIQYF. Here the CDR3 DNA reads TGCGCCAGCAGCCACACAAAAAACATTCAGTACTTC.

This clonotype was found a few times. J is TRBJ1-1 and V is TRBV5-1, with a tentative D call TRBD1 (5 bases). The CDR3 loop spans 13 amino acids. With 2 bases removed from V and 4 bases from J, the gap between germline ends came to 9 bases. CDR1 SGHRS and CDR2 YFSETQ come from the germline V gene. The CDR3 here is CASSLMTATEAFF. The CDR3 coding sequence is TGCGCCAGCAGCTTAATGACAGCCACTGAAGCTTTCTTT.

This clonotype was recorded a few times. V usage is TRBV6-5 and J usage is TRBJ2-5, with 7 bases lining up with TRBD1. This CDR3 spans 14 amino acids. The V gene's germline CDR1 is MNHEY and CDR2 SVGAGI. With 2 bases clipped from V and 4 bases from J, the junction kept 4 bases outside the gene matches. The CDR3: CASSYKAGGETQYF. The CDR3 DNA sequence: TGTGCCAGCAGTTACAAGGCAGGGGGAGAGACCCAGTACTTC.

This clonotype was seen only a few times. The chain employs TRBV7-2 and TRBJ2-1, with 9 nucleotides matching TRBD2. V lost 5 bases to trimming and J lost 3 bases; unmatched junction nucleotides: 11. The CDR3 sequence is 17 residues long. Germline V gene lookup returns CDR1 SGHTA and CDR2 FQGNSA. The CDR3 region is CASSPRSGRTLYNEQFF. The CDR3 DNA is TGTGCCAGCAGCCCCAGGAGCGGGAGGACCCTCTACAATGAGCAGTTCTTC. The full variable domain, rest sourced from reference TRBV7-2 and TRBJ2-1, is GAGVSQSPSNKVTEKGKDVELRCDPISGHTALYWYRQSLGQGLEFLIYFQGNSAPDKSGLPSDRFSAERTGGSVSTLTIQRTQQEDSAVYLCASSPRSGRTLYNEQFFGPGTRLTVL.

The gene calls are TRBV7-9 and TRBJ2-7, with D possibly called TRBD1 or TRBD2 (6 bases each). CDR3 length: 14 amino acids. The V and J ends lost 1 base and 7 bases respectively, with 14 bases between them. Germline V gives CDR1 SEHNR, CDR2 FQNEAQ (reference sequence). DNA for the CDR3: TGTGCCAGCAGCTTAGGCGGGACAACAAAAGAGCAGTACTTC. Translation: CASSLGGTTKEQYF.

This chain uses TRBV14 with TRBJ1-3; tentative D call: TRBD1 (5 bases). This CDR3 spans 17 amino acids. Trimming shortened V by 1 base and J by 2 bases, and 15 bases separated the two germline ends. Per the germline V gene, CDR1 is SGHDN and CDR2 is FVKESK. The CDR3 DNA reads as TGTGCCAGCAGCCAAGCAGCAGGGTTGGGACCTGGAAACACCATATATTTT. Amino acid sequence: CASSQAAGLGPGNTIYF.

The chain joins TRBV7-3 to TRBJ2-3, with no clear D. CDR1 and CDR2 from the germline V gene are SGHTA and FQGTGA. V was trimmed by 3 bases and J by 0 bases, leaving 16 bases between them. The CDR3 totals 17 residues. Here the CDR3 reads CASSFPSRVSSTDTQYF. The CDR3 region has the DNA TGTGCCAGCAGCTTTCCGAGCCGCGTCTCTAGCACAGATACGCAGTATTTT. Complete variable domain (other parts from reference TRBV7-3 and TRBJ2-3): GAGVSQTPSNKVTEKGKYVELRCDPISGHTALYWYRQSLGQGPEFLIYFQGTGAADDSGLPNDRFFAVRPEGSVSTLKIQRTERGDSAVYLCASSFPSRVSSTDTQYFGPGTRLTVL.